This TCR beta chain was recovered during a study of blood T cells in healthy people across ages. Study as a whole: For every two T cells, template switching captured about one barcoded beta molecule.

Trimming took 4 bases from V and 3 from J, leaving 9 bases between them. From germline, CDR1 is MNHNY and CDR2 SVGAGI (reference sequence). This CDR3 is built from 13 residues. Together with a sample-barcoded 5' primer, a J-beta primer mix was included in a second PCR lasting about 6 to 11 cycles. A tag from a template-switch adaptor with 12 random nucleotides marked each cDNA molecule. TCRdb re-derived calls from the 5' RACE reads in MiXCR, one entry per CDR3 protein. The data show 750,000 or so distinct CDR3 sequences, with about 25% seen just once and more than 8.5% held by the top ten. The data were also submitted as part of a second study, on T cells of mothers and their children. That report notes: The yield was over 8.5 million TCR beta CDR3 reads from each mother and approximately 3 million from each child.

The V and J genes are TRBV6-6 and TRBJ1-1, with no clear D. Sequencing was performed on blood. The clonotype originates from a boy aged 5-17 years in good health. Here the CDR3 DNA reads TGTGCCAGCAGTTTGGTCCTATACACTGAAGCTTTCTTT. Its protein product is CASSLVLYTEAFF.